What follows describes a single TCR beta chain. As yet, its antigen is unknown. Normal lung samples lay at least 2 cm from the tumor margin. The record originates from a study of T cells and copy number aberrations in small-cell lung cancer. The table came from immunoSEQ multiplex PCR; TCRdb's copy has only in-frame clones and leaves some out. This sample has thousands of clones, with roughly four fifths found just once. Study results and caveats: All specimens were formalin-fixed paraffin-embedded tissue, which is known to introduce sequencing artifacts. Compared with adjacent lung tissue, tumors had lower T-cell richness and clonality and non-significantly lower density.

CDR3 length: 14 amino acids. Germline assignment: CDR1 SGHTA and CDR2 FQGNSA. The V end was cut by 2 bases, the J end by 4 bases, with 12 bases between. The sample consisted of normal tissue next to the tumor. The rearrangement uses TRBV7-2 and TRBJ2-7, with D perhaps TRBD2 (5 bases). This receptor was identified in a woman between 45 and 60 years old with small cell lung cancer. The CDR3 loop reads CASSLSASLYEQYF. As DNA, the CDR3 is TGTGCCAGCAGCTTATCGGCTAGCCTGTACGAGCAGTACTTC.